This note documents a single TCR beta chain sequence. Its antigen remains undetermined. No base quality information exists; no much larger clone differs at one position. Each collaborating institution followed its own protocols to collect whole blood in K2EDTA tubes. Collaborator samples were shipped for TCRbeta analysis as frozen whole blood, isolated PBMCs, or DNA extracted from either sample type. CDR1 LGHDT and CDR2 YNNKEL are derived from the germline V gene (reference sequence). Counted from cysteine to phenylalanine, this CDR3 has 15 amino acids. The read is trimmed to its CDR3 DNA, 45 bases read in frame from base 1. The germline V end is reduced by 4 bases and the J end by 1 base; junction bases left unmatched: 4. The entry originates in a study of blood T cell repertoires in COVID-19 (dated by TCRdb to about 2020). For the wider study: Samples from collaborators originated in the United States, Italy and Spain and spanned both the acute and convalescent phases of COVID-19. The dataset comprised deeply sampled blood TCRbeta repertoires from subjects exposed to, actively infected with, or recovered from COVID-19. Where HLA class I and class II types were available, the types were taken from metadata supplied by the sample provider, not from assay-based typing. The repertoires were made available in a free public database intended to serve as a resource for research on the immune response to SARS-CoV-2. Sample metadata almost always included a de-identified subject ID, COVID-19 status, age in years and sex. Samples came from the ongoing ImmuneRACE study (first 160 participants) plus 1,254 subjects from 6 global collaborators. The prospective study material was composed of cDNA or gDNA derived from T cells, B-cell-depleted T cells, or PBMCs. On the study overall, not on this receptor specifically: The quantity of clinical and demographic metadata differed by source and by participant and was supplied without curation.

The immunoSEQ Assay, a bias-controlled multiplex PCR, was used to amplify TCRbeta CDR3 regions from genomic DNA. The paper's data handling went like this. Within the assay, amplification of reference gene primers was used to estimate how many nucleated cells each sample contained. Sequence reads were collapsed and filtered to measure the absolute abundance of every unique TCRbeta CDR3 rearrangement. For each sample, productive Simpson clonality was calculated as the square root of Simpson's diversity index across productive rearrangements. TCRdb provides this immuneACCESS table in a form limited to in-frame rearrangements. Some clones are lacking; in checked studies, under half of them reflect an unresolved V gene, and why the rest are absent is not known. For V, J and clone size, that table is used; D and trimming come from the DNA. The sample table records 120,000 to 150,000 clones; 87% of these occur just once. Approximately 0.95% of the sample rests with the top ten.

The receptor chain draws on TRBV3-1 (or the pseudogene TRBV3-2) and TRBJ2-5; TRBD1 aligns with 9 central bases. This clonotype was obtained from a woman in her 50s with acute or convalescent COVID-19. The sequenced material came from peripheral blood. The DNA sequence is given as TGTGCCAGCAGCCGACCGGGACAGGGCCAAGAGACCCAGTACTTC. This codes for CASSRPGQGQETQYF.